These T cell receptor beta chains were read from a single sample in a study of early T cells in non-severe SARS-CoV-2 infection. TCRdb used MiXCR to reprocess the 5' RACE reads, holding one entry per CDR3 protein. The repertoire holds some 30,000 distinct CDR3 sequences, with roughly 5.4% as singletons. Sequencing was done on a sample of whole blood. The receptors were gathered from an adult who was a healthcare worker with PCR-confirmed SARS-CoV-2 infection or an uninfected control (not recorded which). CDR3s include the opening cysteine and the closing phenylalanine or tryptophan. A D gene is named only where the DNA matches it firmly. The size of a clone is reported for some rows only, either as once, few or many, or as a class for expanded clones.

clone size,D gene,V gene,J gene,CDR3 protein,CDR3 DNA
many,TRBD2,TRBV7-8,TRBJ2-1,CASSLEGLAGVDEQFF,TGTGCCAGCAGCTTAGAGGGACTAGCGGGAGTAGATGAGCAGTTCTTC
many,TRBD1,TRBV5-1,TRBJ1-1,CASSLRTGVRNTEAFF,TGCGCCAGCAGCCTTAGGACAGGGGTTCGTAACACTGAAGCTTTCTTT
many,NA,TRBV12-3/TRBV12-4,TRBJ1-2,CASSHQRGGKSYGYTF,TGTGCCAGCAGCCATCAAAGGGGGGGCAAGAGCTATGGCTACACCTTC
many,NA,TRBV2,TRBJ2-3,CASTPGYTDTQYF,TGTGCCAGCACTCCGGGATACACAGATACGCAGTATTTT
many,TRBD1,TRBV19,TRBJ2-7,CASSAGTGKYYEQYF,TGTGCCAGTAGTGCGGGGACAGGGAAGTACTACGAGCAGTACTTC
many,NA,TRBV5-1,TRBJ2-7,CASSLGGQSSYEQYF,TGCGCCAGCAGCTTGGGGGGCCAGTCCTCCTACGAGCAGTACTTC
many,NA,TRBV29-1,TRBJ1-2,CSVERTEALGETF,TGCAGCGTTGAAAGGACGGAGGCCCTAGGGGAAACCTTC
NA,TRBD1,TRBV20-1,TRBJ1-6,CSAGDSYNSPLHF,TGCAGTGCTGGGGACAGTTATAATTCACCCCTCCACTTT
medium-sized,NA,TRBV20-1,TRBJ2-7,CSAPRDPGRGTQQYF,TGCAGTGCTCCGCGAGATCCGGGACGGGGAACTCAGCAGTACTTC
NA,TRBD1,TRBV7-9,TRBJ2-3,CASSLQGVSTDTQYF,TGTGCCAGCAGCTTACAGGGGGTTAGCACAGATACGCAGTATTTT
NA,NA,TRBV5-4,TRBJ1-2,CASSLLGAYGYTF,TGTGCCAGCAGCTTGTTGGGGGCTTATGGCTACACCTTC
many,TRBD1,TRBV20-1,TRBJ1-5,CSARTTPGTGGQPQHF,TGCAGTGCCCGCACGACGCCCGGGACAGGAGGTCAGCCCCAGCATTTT
many,NA,TRBV11-2,TRBJ1-2,CASSLDLPRTVNYGYTF,TGTGCCAGCAGCTTAGATCTCCCTAGGACGGTAAACTATGGCTACACCTTC
many,TRBD2,TRBV10-3,TRBJ2-3,CAIKGGSSNTDTQYF,TGTGCCATCAAGGGCGGGAGTTCGAACACAGATACGCAGTATTTT
many,NA,TRBV10-1,TRBJ2-7,CASRGGARLITYEQYF,TGCGCCAGCAGAGGAGGGGCGAGGTTAATCACCTACGAGCAGTACTTC
many,NA,TRBV5-4,TRBJ1-5,CASSPTGGQPQHF,TGTGCCAGCAGCCCTACTGGGGGGCAGCCCCAGCATTTT
many,TRBD2,TRBV10-3,TRBJ2-3,CAASTSGTSTDTQYF,TGTGCCGCAAGCACTAGCGGGACTAGCACAGATACGCAGTATTTT
many,NA,TRBV20-1,TRBJ2-1,CSASSGREQFF,TGCAGTGCTAGTTCTGGGCGTGAGCAGTTCTTC
NA,NA,TRBV12-3/TRBV12-4,TRBJ2-2,CASSFEGTGELFF,TGTGCCAGCAGTTTCGAGGGCACCGGGGAGCTGTTTTTT
many,NA,TRBV6-2/TRBV6-3,TRBJ1-3,CASSWGRRIGNTIYF,TGTGCCAGCAGTTGGGGCAGGCGGATCGGAAACACCATATATTTT
few,TRBD1,TRBV19,TRBJ1-5,CASSILDRGSQPQHF,TGTGCCAGTAGTATCTTGGACAGGGGGAGCCAGCCCCAGCATTTT
few,TRBD2,TRBV28,TRBJ2-7,CASSLPLLAGSYEQYF,TGTGCCAGCAGTTTACCCCTACTAGCGGGTTCCTACGAGCAGTACTTC
few,TRBD1,TRBV18,TRBJ1-5,CASSPGQPYSNQPQHF,TGTGCCAGCTCACCGGGACAGCCTTATAGCAATCAGCCCCAGCATTTT
NA,NA,TRBV7-9,TRBJ2-7,CASSGQGGEQYF,TGTGCCAGCAGCGGTCAGGGGGGCGAGCAGTACTTC
many,NA,TRBV6-5,TRBJ2-7,CASSYGQTYEQYF,TGTGCCAGCAGTTACGGACAGACCTACGAGCAGTACTTC
many,TRBD1,TRBV6-5,TRBJ2-5,CASSHYRGSQETQYF,TGTGCCAGCAGTCACTACAGGGGGAGCCAAGAGACCCAGTACTTC
few,NA,TRBV29-1,TRBJ2-3,CSALLGDTQYF,TGCAGCGCTCTATTGGGAGATACGCAGTATTTT
many,TRBD2,TRBV28,TRBJ2-1,CASSGTPLYEQFF,TGTGCCAGTAGCGGGACCCCCTTGTATGAGCAGTTCTTC
NA,NA,TRBV19,TRBJ2-1,CASSPNGRVYNEQFF,TGTGCCAGTAGCCCGAACGGGAGAGTTTACAATGAGCAGTTCTTC
many,NA,TRBV7-2,TRBJ2-1,CASSPKTGTPYNEQFF,TGTGCCAGCAGCCCGAAAACAGGGACACCTTACAATGAGCAGTTCTTC
NA,NA,TRBV20-1,TRBJ2-1,CSASDSSGLSYNEQFF,TGCAGTGCTAGCGATTCGAGCGGTTTGTCCTACAATGAGCAGTTCTTC
many,NA,TRBV4-1,TRBJ2-2,CASSQDALYTGELFF,TGCGCCAGCAGCCAAGATGCTCTTTACACCGGGGAGCTGTTTTTT
medium-sized,TRBD1,TRBV13,TRBJ1-2,CASSAAVRQGTGVHGYTF,TGTGCCAGCAGCGCCGCTGTCCGCCAGGGGACAGGGGTCCATGGCTACACCTTC
many,TRBD1,TRBV29-1,TRBJ1-1,CSASRDRVMNTEAFF,TGCAGCGCATCCCGGGACAGGGTAATGAACACTGAAGCTTTCTTT
NA,TRBD2,TRBV5-1,TRBJ2-7,CASSMAGTSNSEQYF,TGCGCCAGCAGCATGGCCGGGACTAGCAACTCCGAGCAGTACTTC
medium-sized,TRBD1,TRBV7-6,TRBJ1-6,CASSPTGAQGSPLHF,TGTGCCAGCAGCCCAACAGGGGCTCAGGGTTCACCCCTCCACTTT
few,NA,TRBV10-3,TRBJ1-1,CAISDQGDTEAFF,TGTGCCATCAGTGACCAGGGTGACACTGAAGCTTTCTTT
NA,NA,TRBV12-3/TRBV12-4,TRBJ2-1,CASSLIQEQFF,TGTGCCAGCAGTTTAATCCAAGAGCAGTTCTTC
NA,TRBD1,TRBV29-1,TRBJ2-7,CSGGTGRYEQYF,TGCAGCGGCGGGACAGGGAGGTACGAGCAGTACTTC
many,TRBD1,TRBV6-5,TRBJ1-1,CASSYSRQGGLAEAFF,TGTGCCAGCAGTTACTCTCGACAGGGAGGGTTAGCTGAAGCTTTCTTT
many,NA,TRBV29-1,TRBJ2-1,CSVEVGGIYNEQFF,TGCAGCGTTGAAGTGGGGGGTATTTACAATGAGCAGTTCTTC
NA,NA,TRBV6-6,TRBJ2-1,CASSYSSLGLSYNEQFF,TGTGCCAGCAGTTACTCGTCTTTGGGACTCTCCTACAATGAGCAGTTCTTC
many,NA,TRBV6-5,TRBJ1-5,CASSYDGSENQPQHF,TGTGCCAGCAGTTACGATGGGTCAGAGAATCAGCCCCAGCATTTT
many,NA,TRBV28,TRBJ1-3,CASSLAGGNTIYF,TGTGCCAGCAGTTTAGCGGGAGGAAACACCATATATTTT